These 21 T cell receptor beta chains were all obtained from the same sample, sequenced in a study of blood T cell repertoires in COVID-19. Sequenced by immunoSEQ multiplex PCR; TCRdb stores in-frame clones only, minus some. Of some 110,000 clones in the sample, less than 80% are singletons; the top ten hold roughly 6%. The sample taken for sequencing was peripheral blood. The receptors come from a man older than 75 with COVID-19, enrolled during active disease.

A few counts support this clone. The J gene is TRBJ2-3, the V gene TRBV29-1, with TRBD2 matching 11 bases. J lost 6 bases, V lost 3 bases, and 8 bases had no gene match. Germline V gene sequence: CDR1 SQVTM, CDR2 ANQGSEA. The CDR3 runs to 15 residues. The CDR3 region is CSVEGDTSGSDTQYF. The DNA for the CDR3 is TGCAGCGTTGAGGGGGATACTAGCGGGAGTGATACGCAGTATTTT.

The V and J genes are TRBV2 and TRBJ1-2, with 9 bases lining up with TRBD1. The germline gives CDR1 SNHLY, CDR2 FYNNEI. With V trimmed by 6 bases and J by 8 bases, 4 bases remained unmatched. The CDR3 is 12 residues long. The CDR3 DNA reads TGTGCCAGCAGACAGGGGGCGAGAGGCTACACCTTC. As protein: CASRQGARGYTF. The full variable domain, its missing parts supplied by reference TRBV2 and TRBJ1-2, is EPEVTQTPSHQVTQMGQEVILRCVPISNHLYFYWYRQILGQKVEFLVSFYNNEISEKSEIFDDQFSVERPDGSNFTLKIRSTKLEDSAMYFCASRQGARGYTFGSGTRLTVV.

In nucleotides, the CDR3 is TGTGCCAGCAGCCAAGGAAGAGCGGGAGGGCCAACAGATACGCAGTATTTT. This encodes CASSQGRAGGPTDTQYF. The rearrangement links TRBV3-1 (or the pseudogene TRBV3-2) to TRBJ2-3; 10 positions agree with TRBD2. This CDR3 spans 17 amino acids. Germline CDR1 LGHDT, CDR2 YNNKEL (reference sequence). The J segment lost 3 bases and the V segment lost 1 base, leaving 7 bases of the junction unmatched.

The V gene is TRBV7-8, the J gene TRBJ2-1; TRBD2 matches 11 bases. This CDR3 contains 16 residues. Per germline, CDR1 SGHVS and CDR2 FQNEAQ. Unmatched junction bases numbered 12, after V lost 5 bases and J lost 9 bases. The CDR3 is CASSRGGTSGRAEQFF. CDR3 nucleotide sequence: TGTGCCAGCAGCCGAGGGGGAACTAGCGGGAGAGCTGAGCAGTTCTTC.

The chain is built from TRBV3-1 (or the pseudogene TRBV3-2) and TRBJ1-2; D is undetermined. The V end lost 3 bases, the J end lost 2 bases, and 4 bases lay between the germline ends. Per the germline V gene, CDR1 is LGHDT and CDR2 is YNNKEL (reference sequence). This CDR3 region has 12 residues. CDR3 residues: CASSHRNYGYTF. The CDR3 coding sequence is TGTGCCAGCAGCCATCGGAACTATGGCTACACCTTC.

This clone was recorded a few times. The chain recombines TRBV19 with TRBJ2-2, with 7 bases fitting TRBD1. This CDR3 is built from 16 residues. The germline gives CDR1 LNHDA, CDR2 SQIVND (reference sequence). The V gene end was trimmed by 6 bases and the J gene end by 0 bases; junction bases not matched to a gene: 7. CDR3 bases: TGTGCCAGTAGCCCGACAGGGACCGCGAACACCGGGGAGCTGTTTTTT. Its protein product is CASSPTGTANTGELFF.

The chain joins TRBV27 to TRBJ2-4, with 7 bases aligning to TRBD1. The CDR3 is 14 residues long. Trimming at V came to 8 bases and at J to 3 bases, leaving 7 bases not matched to a gene. The germline gives CDR1 MNHEY, CDR2 SMNVEV (reference sequence). CDR3 nucleotides: TGTGCCAGCGCTTGGGACAGCAACAAAAACATTCAGTACTTC. As protein: CASAWDSNKNIQYF.

The rearrangement uses TRBV7-9 and TRBJ2-5, with a tentative D call TRBD2 (6 bases). V lost 0 bases and J 0 bases, leaving 8 bases between the germline ends. Germline loops: CDR1 SEHNR, CDR2 FQNEAQ (reference sequence). CDR3 size: 15 residues. The CDR3 DNA reads as TGTGCCAGCAGCTTAGCGCGGGGAAACCAAGAGACCCAGTACTTC. Amino acid sequence: CASSLARGNQETQYF. Filled out from reference TRBV7-9 and TRBJ2-5, the complete variable domain reads DTGVSQNPRHKITKRGQNVTFRCDPISEHNRLYWYRQTLGQGPEFLTYFQNEAQLEKSRLLSDRFSAERPKGSFSTLEIQRTEQGDSAMYLCASSLARGNQETQYFGPGTRLLVL.

This chain connects TRBV5-1 to TRBJ2-2; the match to TRBD1 covers 12 bases. The CDR3 sequence is 15 residues long. Losses at the gene ends were 4 bases for V and 6 bases for J; bases not matched to a gene: 4. Per the germline V gene, CDR1 is SGHRS and CDR2 is YFSETQ. CDR3 protein: CASSRGTGGSGELFF. As DNA, the CDR3 is TGCGCCAGCAGCAGGGGGACAGGGGGCTCCGGGGAGCTGTTTTTT.

This chain joins TRBV28 and TRBJ1-3, with 8 bases lining up with TRBD1. The V and J ends lost 3 bases and 4 bases, in that order; junction bases with no gene match: 11. This CDR3 has 17 residues. CDR1 and CDR2 from the germline V gene are MDHEN and SYDVKM. The CDR3 loop is CASSFEAGGLEGNTIYF. CDR3 nucleotides: TGTGCCAGCAGTTTCGAGGCAGGGGGCTTAGAAGGAAACACCATATATTTT. The full variable domain, with the rest looked up from reference TRBV28 and TRBJ1-3, is DVKVTQSSRYLVKRTGEKVFLECVQDMDHENMFWYRQDPGLGLRLIYFSYDVKMKEKGDIPEGYSVSREKKERFSLILESASTNQTSMYLCASSFEAGGLEGNTIYFGEGSWLTVV.

This clone has only a few counts. The chain uses TRBV7-8 and TRBJ1-6, with 10 bases matching TRBD1. Germline trimming cut 5 bases from V and 7 bases from J; bases unmatched to any gene: 5. CDR1 and CDR2 from the germline V gene are SGHVS and FQNEAQ. The CDR3 covers 15 residues. The CDR3 DNA follows: TGTGCCAGCAGCCCAAGGGACAGGGGCAATTCACCCCTCCACTTT. Translated: CASSPRDRGNSPLHF.

The CDR3 loop reads CASSGTGALGTEAFF. The CDR3 DNA reads as TGTGCCTCCTCCGGGACAGGGGCCTTGGGAACTGAAGCTTTCTTT. This chain connects TRBV24-1 to TRBJ1-1; 10 bases match TRBD1. Trimming took 12 bases from V and 5 from J; bases not matched to a gene: 14. This CDR3 has 15 residues. Per germline, CDR1 KGHDR and CDR2 SFDVKD.

The chain links TRBV19 to TRBJ1-5, with 11 positions matching TRBD1. Germline lookup yields CDR1 LNHDA and CDR2 SQIVND (reference sequence). V dropped 7 bases and J dropped 1; count of bases not matched to a gene: 9. The CDR3 has 17 amino acids. The CDR3 reads CASIRDRGSESNQPQHF. The CDR3 coding sequence is TGTGCCAGTATAAGGGACAGGGGGTCAGAAAGCAATCAGCCCCAGCATTTT.

The chain uses TRBV28 and TRBJ1-4; tentatively, D is TRBD1 (5 bases). Germline V gene sequence: CDR1 MDHEN, CDR2 SYDVKM. The CDR3 is 15 residues long. V lost 8 bases to trimming and J lost 0 bases, with 13 bases between them. The CDR3 bases are TGTGCCAGCGGCCAGGGTGGGGCAACTAATGAAAAACTGTTTTTT. As protein: CASGQGGATNEKLFF.

The chain has TRBV25-1 and TRBJ1-3; 8 bases line up with TRBD1. Germline V gene sequence: CDR1 MGHDK, CDR2 SYGVNS. Germline trimming cut 5 bases from V and 4 bases from J; bases unmatched to any gene: 7. There are 15 residues in the CDR3. This chain's CDR3 is CASSPQTGVGNTIYF. CDR3 bases: TGTGCCAGCAGTCCCCAGACAGGGGTAGGAAACACCATATATTTT.

This clone was counted only a few times. The CDR3 region has the DNA TGTGCCAGCAGTTACGTACAGGGCCGTGGGACCGGGGAGCTGTTTTTT. It translates to CASSYVQGRGTGELFF. The V call is TRBV6-5, the J call TRBJ2-2; TRBD1 is a possible D gene (6 bases). Germline V CDR1 and CDR2: MNHEY, SVGAGI. CDR3 size: 16 residues. Trimming removed 2 bases from V and 5 bases from J, with 15 bases in between.

The genes are TRBV19 and TRBJ2-3; 15 bases align to TRBD2. The CDR3 length is 18 residues. Germline assignment: CDR1 LNHDA and CDR2 SQIVND (reference sequence). Trimming removed 3 bases from V and 5 bases from J; junction bases left unmatched: 9. The CDR3 region has the DNA TGTGCCAGTAGTATCGTTGGACTAGCGGGAGGGCCGAGAGATACGCAGTATTTT. This sequence encodes CASSIVGLAGGPRDTQYF.

This clone was found once. This CDR3 reads CASSTGIYGYTF. Here the CDR3 DNA reads TGTGCCAGCAGCACAGGGATCTATGGCTACACCTTC. The chain employs TRBV12-3 or TRBV12-4 and TRBJ1-2, with D maybe TRBD1 (6 bases). V lost 6 bases and J 4 bases, leaving 9 bases between the germline ends. The CDR3 extends over 12 amino acids.

This chain joins TRBV7-6 and TRBJ1-2; D gene unclear. Trimming took off 1 base at V and 1 base at J, with 16 bases between the two ends. Germline V lookup: CDR1 SGHVS, CDR2 FNYEAQ. This CDR3 spans 17 amino acids. As DNA, the CDR3 is TGTGCCAGCAGCTTAGGGCCAGTGTTTTCGAATAACTATGGCTACACCTTC. Protein sequence: CASSLGPVFSNNYGYTF.

This rearrangement joins TRBV7-3 to TRBJ1-2, with 10 nucleotides matching TRBD1. The V gene's germline CDR1 is SGHTA and CDR2 FQGTGA. After removal of 6 bases from V and 4 bases from J, the junction contained 11 bases not matched to a gene. The CDR3 consists of 16 residues. The CDR3 reads CASRYTGTGEVYGYTF. DNA for the CDR3: TGTGCCAGCAGATACACCGGGACAGGGGAGGTCTATGGCTACACCTTC.

This chain uses TRBV19 with TRBJ2-7; 8 nucleotides agree with TRBD2. The CDR3 covers 15 residues. V gave up 4 bases and J gave up 4 bases; unmatched junction bases: 9. Looked up from germline, CDR1 is LNHDA and CDR2 is SQIVND (reference sequence). The CDR3 protein is CASSNQAGAGYEQYF. CDR3 DNA sequence: TGTGCCAGTAGTAACCAAGCGGGAGCCGGGTACGAGCAGTACTTC.